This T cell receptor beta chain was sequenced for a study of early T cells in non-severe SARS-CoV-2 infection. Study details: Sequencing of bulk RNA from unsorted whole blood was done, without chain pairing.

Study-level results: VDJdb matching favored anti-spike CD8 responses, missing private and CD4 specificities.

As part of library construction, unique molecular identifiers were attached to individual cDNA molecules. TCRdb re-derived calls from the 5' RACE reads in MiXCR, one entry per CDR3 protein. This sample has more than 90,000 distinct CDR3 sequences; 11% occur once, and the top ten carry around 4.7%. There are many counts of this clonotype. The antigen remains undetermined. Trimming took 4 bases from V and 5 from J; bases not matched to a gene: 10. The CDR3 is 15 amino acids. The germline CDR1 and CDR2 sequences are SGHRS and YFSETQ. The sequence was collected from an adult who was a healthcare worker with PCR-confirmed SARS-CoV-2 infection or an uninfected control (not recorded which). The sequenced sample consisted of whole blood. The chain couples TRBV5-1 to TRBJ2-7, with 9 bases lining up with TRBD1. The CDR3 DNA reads TGCGCCAGCAGCCCTACGGGACAGGGCGTCCACGAGCAGTACTTC. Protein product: CASSPTGQGVHEQYF.